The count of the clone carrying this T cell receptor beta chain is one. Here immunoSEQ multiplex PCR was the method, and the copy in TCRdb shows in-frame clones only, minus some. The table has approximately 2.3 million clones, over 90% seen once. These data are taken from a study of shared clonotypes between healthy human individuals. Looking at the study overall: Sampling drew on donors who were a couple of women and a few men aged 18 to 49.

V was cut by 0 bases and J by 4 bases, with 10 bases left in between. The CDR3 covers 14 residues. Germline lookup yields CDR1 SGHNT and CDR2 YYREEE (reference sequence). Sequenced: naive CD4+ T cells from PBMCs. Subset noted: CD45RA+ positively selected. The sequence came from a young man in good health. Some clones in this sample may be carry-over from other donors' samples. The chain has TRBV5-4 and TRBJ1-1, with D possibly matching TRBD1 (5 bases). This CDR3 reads CASSLGRVGTEAFF. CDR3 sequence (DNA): TGTGCCAGCAGCTTGGGCAGGGTGGGCACTGAAGCTTTCTTT.